Listed below are T cell receptor beta chains from one sample, sequenced in a study of T cells in Graves' hyperthyroidism and ophthalmopathy. MiXCR was run by TCRdb on the multiplex PCR reads, yielding one entry per CDR3 protein. The repertoire holds over 650,000 distinct CDR3 sequences, with about a sixth as singletons. The sample comprised blood. The source is a young man with Graves' hyperthyroidism. The CDR3 runs from the conserved cysteine through the conserved F or W. The D gene is left open where the match is weak. Clone sizes are given selectively: once, few, many, or a class where the clone is expanded.

clone_size,j_call,d_call,cdr3_length,v_call,cdr3_aa,cdr3_nt
.,TRBJ2-4,.,16,TRBV28,CASSHRQTLAKNIQYF,TGTGCCAGCAGCCACAGACAGACCCTAGCCAAAAACATTCAGTACTTC
few,TRBJ2-3,TRBD2,16,TRBV27,CASSLSSGLAGDTQYF,TGTGCCAGCAGCCTATCTTCGGGACTAGCAGGAGATACGCAGTATTTT
few,TRBJ2-1,.,13,TRBV24-1,CATSADPRNEQFF,TGTGCCACCAGTGCCGACCCCCGCAATGAGCAGTTCTTC
.,TRBJ1-3,.,15,TRBV20-1,CSARVLGESGNTIYF,TGCAGTGCTAGAGTTCTGGGGGAGTCGGGAAACACCATATATTTT
few,TRBJ1-1,.,14,TRBV7-9,CASSFPTVNTEAFF,TGTGCCAGCAGCTTCCCGACAGTGAACACTGAAGCTTTCTTT
many,TRBJ1-1,.,16,TRBV12-3/TRBV12-4,CASRPTDSFANTEAFF,TGTGCCAGCAGACCGACGGACAGCTTTGCGAACACTGAAGCTTTCTTT
.,TRBJ2-7,.,15,TRBV6-2/TRBV6-3,CASSYLGGTSYEQYF,TGTGCCAGCAGTTACTTGGGGGGTACCTCCTACGAGCAGTACTTC
few,TRBJ1-3,TRBD1,16,TRBV30,CAWSDLGGQGTSTIYF,TGTGCCTGGAGTGACCTAGGGGGACAGGGGACGTCCACCATATATTTT
many,TRBJ2-1,TRBD1,15,TRBV6-2/TRBV6-3,CASSRTGGAYNEQFF,TGTGCCAGCAGTAGAACAGGGGGCGCCTACAATGAGCAGTTCTTC
.,TRBJ2-2,.,15,TRBV19,CASKTRKTNTGELFF,TGTGCCAGTAAGACTAGGAAAACGAACACCGGGGAGCTGTTTTTT
.,TRBJ2-7,.,11,TRBV5-1,CASRAENEQYF,TGCGCCAGCAGGGCAGAGAACGAGCAGTACTTC
.,TRBJ1-5,.,17,TRBV3-1,CASSQDSGGLRTQPQHF,TGTGCCAGCAGCCAAGATAGCGGGGGGCTTAGGACTCAGCCCCAGCATTTT
few,TRBJ2-1,TRBD2,16,TRBV4-1,CASSHPGTSGYNEQFF,TGCGCCAGCAGCCACCCAGGGACTAGCGGATACAATGAGCAGTTCTTC
.,TRBJ1-1,TRBD1,15,TRBV14,CASSHHLGGFTEAFF,TGTGCCAGCAGCCACCATTTAGGGGGCTTCACTGAAGCTTTCTTT
.,TRBJ1-1,.,12,TRBV9,CASSGNLGEAFF,TGTGCCAGCAGCGGGAACTTAGGGGAAGCTTTCTTT
.,TRBJ2-1,.,10,TRBV6-1,CASGHNEQFF,TGTGCCAGCGGACACAATGAGCAGTTCTTC
few,TRBJ2-1,TRBD2,18,TRBV7-9,CASSSTSGRRGSSNEQFF,TGTGCCAGCTCTTCGACTAGCGGGAGAAGGGGGTCGAGTAATGAGCAGTTCTTC